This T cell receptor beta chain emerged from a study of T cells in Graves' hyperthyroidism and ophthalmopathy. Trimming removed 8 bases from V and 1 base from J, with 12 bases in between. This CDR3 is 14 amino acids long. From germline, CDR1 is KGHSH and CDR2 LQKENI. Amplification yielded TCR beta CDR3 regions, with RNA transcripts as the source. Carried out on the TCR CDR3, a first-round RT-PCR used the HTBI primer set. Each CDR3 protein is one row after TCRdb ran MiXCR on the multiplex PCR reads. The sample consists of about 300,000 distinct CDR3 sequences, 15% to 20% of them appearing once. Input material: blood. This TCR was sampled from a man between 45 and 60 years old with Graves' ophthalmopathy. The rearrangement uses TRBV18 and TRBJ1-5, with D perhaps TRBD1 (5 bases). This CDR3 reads CASTGGRSNQPQHF. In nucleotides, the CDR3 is TGTGCCAGCACCGGGGGTAGGAGCAATCAGCCCCAGCATTTT.